The present entry profiles one T cell receptor beta chain with its context. Its antigen is not identified. CDR1 and CDR2 from the germline V gene are MDHEN and SYDVKM. The V end was cut by 4 bases, the J end by 7 bases, with 16 bases between. This CDR3 has 14 amino acids. The sample is drawn from a study of CD4+ T cells in melanoma. General study points: CD8+ T cell, macrophage and B cell function reportedly correlated with neoantigen-specific CD4+ T cells. Neoantigen-specific CD4+ T cells in melanoma reportedly had diverse differentiation states.

The assay was immunoSEQ multiplex PCR, and TCRdb's table has in-frame clones only and misses some. Seen here are about 11,000 clones, about 66% observed once, and the top ten hold over 12%. The receptor was isolated from a human donor with melanoma. The sequencing input was cells from a culture (not recorded whether cultured in vitro). This sequence joins TRBV28 and TRBJ2-5; D may correspond to TRBD1 or TRBD2 (5 bases each). In DNA form, the CDR3 reads TGTGCCAGCAGTTGGCCCGTCTCAGGGAGGACCCAGTACTTC. Translating it yields CASSWPVSGRTQYF.